The 8 T cell receptor beta chains given below trace back to one sample, sequenced in a study of shared clonotypes between healthy human individuals. This table comes from immunoSEQ multiplex PCR, and its TCRdb copy is limited to in-frame clones, with some not included. The sample carries millions of clones, under 95% recorded once. CD45RO-negative CD8 cells positively selected for CCR7 made up the naive population, which excluded terminally differentiated effector memory CD45RA+ cells. Sequences were obtained from naive CD8+ T cells from PBMCs. Every receptor here comes from a man younger than 35 in good health. Some clones in this sample may be carry-over from other donors' samples.

This chain joins TRBV7-2 and TRBJ2-1; TRBD2 matches at 9 bases. The V segment lost 0 bases and the J segment 8 bases; nucleotides outside the gene matches: 8. Germline V CDR1 and CDR2: SGHTA, FQGNSA. The CDR3 has 16 residues. CDR3 bases: TGTGCCAGCAGCTTAGCGGTGTTAGCGGGAGCCCATGAGCAGTTCTTC. This sequence encodes CASSLAVLAGAHEQFF.

Note on this clone: The same CDR3 arises from other DNA sequences in this sample as well. The chain joins TRBV27 to TRBJ2-1; 7 positions match TRBD1. CDR1 MNHEY and CDR2 SMNVEV come from the germline V gene (reference sequence). Trimming cost V 5 bases and J 10 bases; bases outside gene matches: 2. This CDR3 has 11 amino acids. CDR3 protein: CASSRGGEQFF. CDR3 in DNA: TGTGCCAGCAGTAGAGGGGGCGAGCAGTTCTTC.

The chain employs TRBV5-6 and TRBJ2-7; 11 bases line up with TRBD1. From germline, CDR1 is SGHDT and CDR2 YYEEEE. The CDR3 consists of 13 residues. The V and J ends lost 4 bases and 6 bases, in that order; junction bases with no gene match: 3. The CDR3 loop reads CASSDGTGGEQYF. In nucleotides, the CDR3 is TGTGCCAGCAGCGATGGGACAGGGGGCGAGCAGTACTTC.

This clone was counted a single time. V and J are TRBV27 and TRBJ2-7, with D perhaps TRBD2 (6 bases). V was clipped by 6 bases and J by 0 bases, with 18 bases between them. Germline CDR1 is MNHEY and CDR2 is SMNVEV (reference sequence). This CDR3 comprises 16 residues. CDR3 sequence: CASSELAASSSYEQYF. CDR3 DNA sequence: TGTGCCAGCAGCGAATTAGCGGCATCGAGCTCCTACGAGCAGTACTTC.

This sequence joins TRBV12-5 and TRBJ2-1, with a weak D call TRBD2 (6 bases). There are 12 residues in the CDR3. CDR1 is LGHNT and CDR2 is FRNRAP in the germline V gene. Between the trimmed V and J ends, which lost 7 bases and 9 bases, there was a span of 13 bases. CDR3 sequence: CASALGGIEQFF. CDR3 nucleotides: TGTGCTAGTGCCCTAGGAGGGATTGAGCAGTTCTTC.

V is TRBV19 and J is TRBJ1-5; the D gene is possibly TRBD1 (5 bases). Per germline, CDR1 LNHDA and CDR2 SQIVND (reference sequence). V was clipped by 0 bases and J by 7 bases, with 13 bases between them. The CDR3 sequence is 15 residues long. CDR3 bases: TGTGCCAGTAGTATAGAAACTCGGGGCTGGCAGCCCCAGCATTTT. Protein sequence: CASSIETRGWQPQHF. Combining the CDR3 with reference TRBV19 and TRBJ1-5 gives the whole variable domain DGGITQSPKYLFRKEGQNVTLSCEQNLNHDAMYWYRQDPGQGLRLIYYSQIVNDFQKGDIAEGYSVSREKKESFPLTVTSAQKNPTAFYLCASSIETRGWQPQHFGDGTRLSIL.

The rearrangement uses TRBV4-1 and TRBJ2-3, with TRBD2 matching 10 bases. V lost 2 bases, J lost 2 bases, and 7 bases stayed unmatched. CDR1 is MGHRA and CDR2 is YSYEKL in the germline V gene. The CDR3 totals 17 residues. The DNA of the CDR3 is TGCGCCAGCAGCCAACCCCAACTAGCGGGACACACAGATACGCAGTATTTT. Residues: CASSQPQLAGHTDTQYF.

The J gene is TRBJ2-7, the V gene TRBV4-1, with TRBD2 matching over 10 bases. Germline assignment: CDR1 MGHRA and CDR2 YSYEKL. CDR3 length: 16 residues. After removal of 2 bases from V and 3 bases from J, the junction contained 7 bases not matched to a gene. The CDR3 DNA sequence: TGCGCCAGCAGCCAACCCCCGGGACTAGCGTACTACGAGCAGTACTTC. It specifies CASSQPPGLAYYEQYF.